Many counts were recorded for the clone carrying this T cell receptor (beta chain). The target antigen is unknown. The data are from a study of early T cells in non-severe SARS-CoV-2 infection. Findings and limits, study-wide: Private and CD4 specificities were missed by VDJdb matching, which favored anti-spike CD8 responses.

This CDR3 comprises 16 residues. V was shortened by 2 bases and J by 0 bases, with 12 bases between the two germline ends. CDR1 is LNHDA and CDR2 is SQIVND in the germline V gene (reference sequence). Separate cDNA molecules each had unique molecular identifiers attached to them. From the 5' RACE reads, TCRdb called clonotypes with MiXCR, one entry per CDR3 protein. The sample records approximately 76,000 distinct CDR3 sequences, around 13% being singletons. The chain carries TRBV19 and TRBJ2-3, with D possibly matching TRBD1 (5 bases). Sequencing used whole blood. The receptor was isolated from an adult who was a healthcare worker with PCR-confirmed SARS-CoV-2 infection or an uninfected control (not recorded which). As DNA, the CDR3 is TGTGCCAGTAGTATAAGGGGATTCTCTAGCACAGATACGCAGTATTTT. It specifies CASSIRGFSSTDTQYF.